This passage covers 21 T cell receptor beta chains from one sample sequenced in a study of blood T cell repertoires in COVID-19. Assay used: immunoSEQ multiplex PCR; TCRdb lists only in-frame clones, some missing. The sample includes approximately 190,000 clones, about 80% of them seen just once. The sequencing input was peripheral blood. These receptors were obtained from a human donor with acute or convalescent COVID-19. The donor label of this sample is uncertain.

This chain uses TRBV6-6 with TRBJ1-2; 9 bases map to TRBD1. The J segment lost 3 bases and the V segment lost 5 bases, leaving 10 bases of the junction unmatched. Germline CDR1 is MNHNY and CDR2 is SVGAGI (reference sequence). The CDR3 runs 16 residues. The CDR3 DNA follows: TGTGCCAGCAGTCGACCACCGGGACAGGGATACTATGGCTACACCTTC. Translating it yields CASSRPPGQGYYGYTF.

V is TRBV7-2 and J is TRBJ1-2, with D possibly matching TRBD1 (6 bases). Germline CDR1 reads SGHTA; CDR2 reads FQGNSA. This CDR3 is 14 amino acids long. The V gene lost 1 base and the J gene lost 7 bases, with 13 bases spanning the gap. CDR3 protein: CASSLDETGLGYTF. CDR3 in DNA: TGTGCCAGCAGCTTAGATGAGACAGGACTTGGCTACACCTTC.

V and J are TRBV7-9 and TRBJ2-5; D is perhaps TRBD1 (6 bases). This CDR3 spans 15 amino acids. Per germline, CDR1 SEHNR and CDR2 FQNEAQ (reference sequence). V was cut by 5 bases and J by 3 bases, with 16 bases left in between. In DNA, the CDR3 is TGTGCCAGCAGCGAACAGGGTCTTCGGGAAGAGACCCAGTACTTC. As protein: CASSEQGLREETQYF.

Details on this clone: At one end, the junction sequence differs from germline, possibly due to a read error. The chain has TRBV4-3 and TRBJ2-7; 7 bases agree with TRBD2. This CDR3 is 15 amino acids long. From germline, CDR1 is LGHNA and CDR2 YSLEER. CDR3 amino acids: CASSQVIAGTYEQYF. CDR3 DNA sequence: TGCGCCAGCAGCCAGGTTATAGCGGGTACCTATGAGCAGTACTTC.

This clone occurred a few times. This sequence joins TRBV7-2 and TRBJ1-2; 9 nucleotides agree with TRBD1. Germline V lookup: CDR1 SGHTA, CDR2 FQGNSA. Unmatched junction bases numbered 9, after V lost 1 base and J lost 3 bases. The CDR3 is made up of 17 amino acids. CDR3 nucleotide sequence: TGTGCCAGCAGCTTAGTCACAGGGGGCGGGGGTGACTATGGCTACACCTTC. Encoded protein: CASSLVTGGGGDYGYTF.

This clone was seen more than once but under ten times. The CDR3 loop is CSVPVGSHEQFF. The CDR3 DNA reads as TGCAGCGTCCCTGTAGGGAGCCATGAGCAGTTCTTC. This chain connects TRBV29-1 to TRBJ2-1; a weak D match, TRBD2 (5 bases). This CDR3 region has 12 residues. CDR1 and CDR2 from the germline V gene are SQVTM and ANQGSEA. V was pared by 6 bases and J by 8 bases, with 14 bases between.

The V and J genes are TRBV18 and TRBJ1-2; 9 bases line up with TRBD1. The CDR3 runs to 14 residues. V shed 1 base and J 4 bases; nucleotides not matched to a gene: 1. Germline loops: CDR1 KGHSH, CDR2 LQKENI. CDR3 sequence reads: CASSPQGQGYGYTF. The CDR3 DNA reads TGTGCCAGCTCACCACAGGGACAGGGCTATGGCTACACCTTC.

This clone has just one count. Here the CDR3 DNA reads TGCGCCAGCAGCCCCATACCGACAGGGGCTGGCTACACCTTC. The encoded protein is CASSPIPTGAGYTF. The chain uses TRBV5-1 and TRBJ1-2, with 8 nucleotides matching TRBD1. The CDR3 has 14 amino acids. The junction had 9 bases not matched to a gene; V was cut back by 4 bases and J by 7 bases. Looked up from germline, CDR1 is SGHRS and CDR2 is YFSETQ.

The CDR3 sequence is CASSVTRNTEAFF. The CDR3 DNA reads TGTGCCAGCAGCGTAACACGGAACACTGAAGCTTTCTTT. This sequence joins TRBV9 and TRBJ1-1, with D unresolved. Germline CDR1 and CDR2: SGDLS and YYNGEE. CDR3 size: 13 residues. Trimming shortened V by 1 base and J by 1 base, and 5 bases separated the two germline ends.

This rearrangement joins TRBV3-1 (or the pseudogene TRBV3-2) to TRBJ1-2; 10 nucleotides agree with TRBD1. J was trimmed by 2 bases and V by 3 bases; bases with no gene match: 6. The CDR3 consists of 16 residues. Germline assignment: CDR1 LGHDT and CDR2 YNNKEL (reference sequence). The CDR3 sequence is CASSHLPDRGNYGYTF. The CDR3 DNA reads TGTGCCAGCAGCCACCTGCCGGACAGGGGGAACTATGGCTACACCTTC.

The chain carries TRBV7-3 and TRBJ2-1, with TRBD2 identical over 9 bases. Germline V gives CDR1 SGHTA, CDR2 FQGTGA. This CDR3 contains 17 residues. The ends lost 5 bases at V and 1 base at J; junction bases unmatched: 9. The CDR3 DNA reads TGTGCCAGCAGCCCCCGAGGCGGGAGGGTATCCTACAATGAGCAGTTCTTC. Translation gives CASSPRGGRVSYNEQFF.

This sequence joins TRBV20-1 and TRBJ1-1; tentative D call: TRBD1 (6 bases). From germline, CDR1 is DFQATT and CDR2 SNEGSKA (reference sequence). The CDR3 is 15 residues long. The V end was cut by 3 bases, the J end by 1 base, with 15 bases between. CDR3 nucleotides: TGCAGTGCTAGTGAACAGACAGGCAAGAACACTGAAGCTTTCTTT. It is translated as CSASEQTGKNTEAFF.

The CDR3 reads CASSQAGEQYF. The CDR3 bases are TGTGCCAGCAGCCAAGCGGGAGAGCAGTACTTC. V usage is TRBV3-1 (or the pseudogene TRBV3-2) and J usage is TRBJ2-7; maybe TRBD2 (5 bases). The CDR3 consists of 11 residues. CDR1 LGHDT and CDR2 YNNKEL come from the germline V gene (reference sequence). V lost 1 base and J 7 bases, leaving 5 bases between the germline ends.

This clone has a single count. V gene TRBV9 combines with J gene TRBJ2-5; perhaps TRBD1 as D (5 bases). Trimming pared 2 bases from V and 3 bases from J, leaving 14 bases between. The CDR3 extends over 15 amino acids. Germline lookup yields CDR1 SGDLS and CDR2 YYNGEE. CDR3 amino acids: CASSVALGAEETQYF. As DNA, the CDR3 is TGTGCCAGCAGCGTCGCCCTAGGGGCCGAAGAGACCCAGTACTTC.

This clone has just a few counts. The chain combines TRBV30 with TRBJ2-3, with 10 bases fitting TRBD1. The CDR3 contains 15 residues. V gave up 0 bases and J gave up 4 bases; unmatched junction bases: 4. The germline V gene encodes CDR1 GTSNPN and CDR2 SVGIG (reference sequence). The DNA of the CDR3 is TGTGCCTGGAGTGTACTGGGACAGGGGTCAGATACGCAGTATTTT. Translated: CAWSVLGQGSDTQYF.

The rearrangement links TRBV6-5 to TRBJ2-1; TRBD2 aligns across 10 bases. Germline CDR1 MNHEY, CDR2 SVGAGI. The CDR3 length is 15 residues. Germline trimming cut 7 bases from V and 6 bases from J; bases unmatched to any gene: 9. The CDR3 DNA reads TGTGCCAGCATCGAACGAACTAGCGGGATCAATGAGCAGTTCTTC. Protein: CASIERTSGINEQFF.

The chain combines TRBV3-1 (or the pseudogene TRBV3-2) with TRBJ1-4; D is unclear. This CDR3 contains 13 residues. The V end lost 0 bases, the J end lost 8 bases, and 7 bases lay between the germline ends. Germline V lookup: CDR1 LGHDT, CDR2 YNNKEL (reference sequence). The CDR3 region has the DNA TGTGCCAGCAGCCAAGACGCAGTCGAAAAACTGTTTTTT. It codes for CASSQDAVEKLFF.

The chain is built from TRBV12-5 and TRBJ2-1, with 8 positions matching TRBD2. The germline gives CDR1 LGHNT, CDR2 FRNRAP. The length of the CDR3 is 14 residues. Trimming at V came to 6 bases and at J to 3 bases, leaving 4 bases not matched to a gene. The CDR3 DNA follows: TGTGCTAGTGGCCCCGGGACTAGCTACAATGAGCAGTTCTTC. Residues: CASGPGTSYNEQFF.

The chain joins TRBV9 to TRBJ2-5, with 10 positions matching TRBD2. The CDR3 has 13 amino acids. From germline, CDR1 is SGDLS and CDR2 YYNGEE. Trimming removed 3 bases from V and 5 bases from J; junction bases left unmatched: 1. The CDR3: CASSGTSGETQYF. CDR3 DNA: TGTGCCAGCAGCGGGACTAGCGGTGAGACCCAGTACTTC.

The CDR3 protein is CASSQGRAARTNEKLFF. The DNA for the CDR3 is TGTGCCAGCAGCCAAGGGAGGGCCGCCCGGACTAATGAAAAACTGTTTTTT. The J gene is TRBJ1-4, the V gene TRBV3-1 (or the pseudogene TRBV3-2); D is ambiguous. This CDR3 is 17 amino acids long. Germline CDR1 reads LGHDT; CDR2 reads YNNKEL (reference sequence). Trimming removed 1 base at V and 2 bases at J, with 14 bases between.

This sequence joins TRBV5-4 and TRBJ2-3, with a possible D match to TRBD2 (5 bases). Trimming removed 5 bases from V and 0 bases from J, with 10 bases in between. In germline, CDR1 is SGHNT, CDR2 YYREEE (reference sequence). The CDR3 contains 14 residues. CDR3 DNA: TGTGCCAGCAGTAGCGAGAGTAGCACAGATACGCAGTATTTT. This codes for CASSSESSTDTQYF.